This T cell receptor beta chain was profiled in a study of blood T cell repertoires in COVID-19. Study at large: The United States, Italy and Spain supplied acute and convalescent COVID-19 samples. T cells, B-cell-depleted T cells, or PBMCs supplied cDNA or gDNA.

The CDR3 is 14 residues long. Germline trimming cut 5 bases from V and 5 bases from J; bases unmatched to any gene: 6. Germline CDR1 and CDR2: SGHAT and FQNNGV. Authors' processing steps: Researchers report that nucleated cell counts were estimated from reference gene primer amplification. The assay was immunoSEQ multiplex PCR, and TCRdb's table has in-frame clones only and misses some. For V, J and clone size, that table is used; D and trimming come from the DNA. The sample carries approximately 85,000 clones, around 81% recorded once. The chain combines TRBV11-2 with TRBJ1-1; 9 positions agree with TRBD1. The specimen was peripheral blood. The clonotype was recovered from a woman in her sixties or seventies with active or convalescent COVID-19. The CDR3: CASSVQGAGTEAFF. The DNA for the CDR3 is TGTGCCAGCAGCGTACAGGGGGCTGGGACTGAAGCTTTCTTT.